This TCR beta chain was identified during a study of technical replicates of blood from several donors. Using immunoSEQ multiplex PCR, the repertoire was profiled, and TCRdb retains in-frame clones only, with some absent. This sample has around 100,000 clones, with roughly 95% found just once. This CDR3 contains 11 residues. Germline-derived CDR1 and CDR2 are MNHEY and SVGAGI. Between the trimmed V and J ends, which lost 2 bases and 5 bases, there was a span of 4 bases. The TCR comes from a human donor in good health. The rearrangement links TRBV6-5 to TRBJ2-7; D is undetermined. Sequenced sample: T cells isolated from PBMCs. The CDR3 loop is CASSYVNEQYF. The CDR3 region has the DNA TGTGCCAGCAGTTACGTCAACGAGCAGTACTTC.